The sequence of this TCR beta chain was determined in a study of CD8+CD57+ T cells in acquired aplastic anemia. Overall study context: Sorted CD4+ plus CD8+ cells gave DNA averaging around 3 ug.

Genomic DNA constituted the template upon which TCR beta VDJ and CDR3 profiling was performed. TCRdb redid the calling of the reads with MiXCR, one entry per CDR3 protein. The table has 270,000 or so distinct CDR3 sequences, approximately 79% seen once; the top ten hold less than 50%. Overall study findings and caveats: Researchers report that around 31 CD8+ CDR3 sequences appeared in both patients and controls.

V shed 4 bases and J 5 bases; nucleotides not matched to a gene: 7. This CDR3 region has 15 residues. The germline gives CDR1 SEHNR, CDR2 FQNEAQ (reference sequence). A remark on this clonotype: Its antigen is not identified.

Patients included in sequencing had previously demonstrated CD8+CD57+ cell expansion by flow cytometry. Every patient presented with severe acquired aplastic anemia. Receipt of therapy had not occurred in any patient by the time of blood sampling. This clonotype was sampled from a human donor with aplastic anemia. This chain uses TRBV7-9 with TRBJ2-5; 10 nucleotides match TRBD1. What was sequenced was sorted CD4+, CD8+, or CD8+CD57+ T cells (not recorded which) from PBMCs. CDR3 bases: TGTGCCAGCAGCTCGGCCGGGACAGGGGACGAGACCCAGTACTTC. Residues: CASSSAGTGDETQYF.